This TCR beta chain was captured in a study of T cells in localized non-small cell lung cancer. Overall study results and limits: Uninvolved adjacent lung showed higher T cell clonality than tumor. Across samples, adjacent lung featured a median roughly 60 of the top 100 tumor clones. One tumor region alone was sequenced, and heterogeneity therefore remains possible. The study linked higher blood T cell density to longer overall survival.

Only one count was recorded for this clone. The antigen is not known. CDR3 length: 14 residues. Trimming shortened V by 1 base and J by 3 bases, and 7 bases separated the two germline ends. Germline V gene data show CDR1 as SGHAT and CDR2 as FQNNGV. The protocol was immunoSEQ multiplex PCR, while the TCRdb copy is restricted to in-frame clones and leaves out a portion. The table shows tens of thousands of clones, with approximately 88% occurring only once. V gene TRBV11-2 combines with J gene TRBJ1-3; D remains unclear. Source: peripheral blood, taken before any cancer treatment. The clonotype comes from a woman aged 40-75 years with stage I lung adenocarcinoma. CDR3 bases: TGTGCCAGCAGCTTAGGGGGATATGGAAACACCATATATTTT. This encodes CASSLGGYGNTIYF.